Listed below are T cell receptor beta chains from one sample, sequenced in a study of human thymus T cells. Assay used: immunoSEQ multiplex PCR; TCRdb lists only in-frame clones, some missing. The sample has roughly 120,000 clones, about 93% seen once. The sequenced sample was thymus tissue. The receptors were gathered from a boy under two years old with a congenital heart defect but otherwise immunologically healthy. CDR3s leave out the opening cysteine and the closing phenylalanine or tryptophan. Fields, in order: CDR3 protein, V gene, clone size. Clone size is shown for a subset of rows, as once, few, many or a class of expanded clone.

SVGLHSYEQY | TRBV29-1 | -
ASSYPGGNSPLH | TRBV6-6 | -
ASTSTSSYNEQF | TRBV6-1 | -
ASSPRGGTSENYEQY | TRBV27 | -
ASSLSGGTGTGDTGELF | TRBV7-6 | -
ASSSRGISGNTIY | TRBV7-2 | -
ASSQGGLLNTGELF | TRBV4-2 | -
ASSSRTGEGNYGYT | TRBV28 | -
ASTRGTGTYNSPLH | TRBV4-3 | -
ASSRPGTSGVTGELF | TRBV11-2 | -
ASSPRLDGYT | TRBV28 | once
ASSLVGTGGNTGELF | TRBV7-8 | -
ASGPGPSYEQY | TRBV27 | -
ASSHGRDRVGNQPQH | TRBV28 | -
ASSPDRGLNTEAF | TRBV18 | -
AWSGDGPATNEKLF | TRBV30 | -
ASSLGANTEAF | TRBV5-1 | once
ASSPPEGRYGYT | TRBV18 | few
ASPGRGALEQY | TRBV6-1 | -
ASSQLAGPAYEQY | TRBV5-6 | once
SVEQGARETQY | TRBV29-1 | -
ATNSFYEQY | TRBV28 | -
ASSIGLAGNSGHNEQF | TRBV19 | -
ASRGPRTGELF | TRBV6-5 | -
ASSIGQGAYEQY | TRBV19 | -
ASSIPSGQETQY | TRBV5-1 | -
ASSLTGPGGAPYEQY | TRBV7-2 | -
ASSGLRGPGNTEAF | TRBV6-1 | -
ASSYSASLGTEAF | TRBV6-6 | -